Reported below is one TCR beta chain. This entry is derived from a study of blood T cell repertoires in COVID-19. Study summary: PBMCs, B-cell-depleted T cells, or T cells were the source of the cDNA or gDNA that made up the material.

Authors' processing steps: Amplified reference gene primers provided the basis for estimating nucleated cell counts. TCRdb's copy holds only in-frame clones and misses some; the assay was immunoSEQ multiplex PCR. That table supplies the V and J calls and clone size; D and trimming were determined from the DNA. The data contain 85,000 to 100,000 clones, 72% of them singletons. The clonotype comes from a woman aged 60-75 years in a cohort sampled during active or convalescent COVID-19. The sample consisted of peripheral blood.

The CDR3 DNA reads as TGTGCCAGCTCCCCAGGAGCGAACACTGAAGCTTTCTTT. Encoded protein: CASSPGANTEAFF. The rearrangement uses TRBV18 and TRBJ1-1; unclear D gene. Trimming left V 6 bases short and J 1 base short, with 9 bases between. The CDR3 covers 13 residues. Looked up from germline, CDR1 is KGHSH and CDR2 is LQKENI.